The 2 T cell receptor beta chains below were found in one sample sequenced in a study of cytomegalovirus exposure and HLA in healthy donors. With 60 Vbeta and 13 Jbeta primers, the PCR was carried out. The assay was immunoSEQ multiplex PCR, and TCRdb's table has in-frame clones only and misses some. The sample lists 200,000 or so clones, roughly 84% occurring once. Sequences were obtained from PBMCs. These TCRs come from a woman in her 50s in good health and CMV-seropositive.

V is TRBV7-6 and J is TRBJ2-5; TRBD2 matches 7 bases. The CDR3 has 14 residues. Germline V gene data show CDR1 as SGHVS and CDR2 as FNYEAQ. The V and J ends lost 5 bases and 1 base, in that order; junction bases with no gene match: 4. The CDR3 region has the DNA TGTGCCAGCAGCCGGGGGGTGGCCCAAGAGACCCAGTACTTC. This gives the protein CASSRGVAQETQYF.

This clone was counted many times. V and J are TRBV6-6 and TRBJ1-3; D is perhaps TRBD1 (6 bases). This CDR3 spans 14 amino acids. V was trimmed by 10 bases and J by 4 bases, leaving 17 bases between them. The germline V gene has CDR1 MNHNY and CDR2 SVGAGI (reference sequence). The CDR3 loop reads CATTPGTTGNTIYF. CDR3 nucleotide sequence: TGTGCCACCACACCCGGGACAACCGGAAACACCATATATTTT.